This TCR beta chain was profiled in a study of CD8+ T cells in alopecia areata. The study, taken as a whole, reports: Scalp samples also contribute reads from the resident alphabeta T cells found in normal skin.

RNA extraction was followed by reverse transcription into cDNA, which acted as the sequencing template. Libraries were prepared by immunoSEQ multiplex PCR; TCRdb keeps only in-frame clonotypes and omits some of them. The repertoire holds 6,000 to 8,500 clones, about three quarters seen once, with 2.5% to 3% in the top ten. The CDR3 is made up of 13 amino acids. Looked up from germline, CDR1 is ENHRY and CDR2 is SYGVKD. The ends lost 5 bases at V and 3 bases at J; junction bases unmatched: 3. As concerns this clone: What it binds is not known.

For about 5 patients, CD4+ cells were sorted into CD25+CD127- cells. Patients with alopecia areata provided lesional scalp punch biopsies as well as peripheral blood. Sequenced input: CD4+ Tregs sorted from blood. This TCR derives from a human donor with alopecia areata. This sequence joins TRBV10-3 and TRBJ2-5; 7 bases map to TRBD2. The CDR3 DNA is TGTGCCATCAGTCTGGGGGGGGAAGAGACCCAGTACTTC. As protein: CAISLGGEETQYF.